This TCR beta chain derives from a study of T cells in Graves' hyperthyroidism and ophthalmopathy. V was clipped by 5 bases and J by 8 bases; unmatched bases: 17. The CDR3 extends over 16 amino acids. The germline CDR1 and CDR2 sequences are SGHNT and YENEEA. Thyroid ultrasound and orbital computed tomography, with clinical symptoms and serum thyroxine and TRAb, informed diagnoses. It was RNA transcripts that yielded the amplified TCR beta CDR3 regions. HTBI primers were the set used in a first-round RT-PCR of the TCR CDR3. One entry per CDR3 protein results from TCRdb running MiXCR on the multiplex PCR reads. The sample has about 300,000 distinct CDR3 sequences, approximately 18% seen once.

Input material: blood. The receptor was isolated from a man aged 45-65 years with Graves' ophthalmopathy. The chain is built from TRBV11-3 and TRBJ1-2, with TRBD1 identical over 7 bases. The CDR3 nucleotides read TGTGCCAGCAGCCTAAACACAGGGGATCCCCCTCTGGGCTACACCTTC. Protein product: CASSLNTGDPPLGYTF.